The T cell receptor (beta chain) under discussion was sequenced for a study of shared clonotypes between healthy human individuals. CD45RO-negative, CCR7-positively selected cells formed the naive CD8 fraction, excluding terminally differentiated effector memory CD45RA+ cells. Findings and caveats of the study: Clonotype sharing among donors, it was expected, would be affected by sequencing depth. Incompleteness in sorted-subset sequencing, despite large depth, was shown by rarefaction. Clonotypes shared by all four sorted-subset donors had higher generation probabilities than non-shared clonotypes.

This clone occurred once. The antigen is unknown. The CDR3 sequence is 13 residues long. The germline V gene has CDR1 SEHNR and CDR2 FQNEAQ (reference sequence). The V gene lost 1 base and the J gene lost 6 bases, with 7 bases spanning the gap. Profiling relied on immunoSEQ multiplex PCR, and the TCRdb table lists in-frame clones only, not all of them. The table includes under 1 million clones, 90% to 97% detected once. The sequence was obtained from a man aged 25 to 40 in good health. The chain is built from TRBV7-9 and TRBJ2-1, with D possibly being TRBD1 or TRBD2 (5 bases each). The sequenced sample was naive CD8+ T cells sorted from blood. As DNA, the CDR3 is TGTGCCAGCAGCTTAGGGGACCCCAATGAGCAGTTCTTC. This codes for CASSLGDPNEQFF.